This TCR beta chain was sequenced in a study of read filtering for tumor transcriptome and immune sequencing. Overall study context: R-ISS stage counts were eight or nine for I, about 16 for II, six or seven for III.

By proportion, this clonotype is medium-sized. Molecular barcoded adaptors covering alpha/delta and beta/gamma chains were used on 400 ng RNA. One entry per CDR3 protein results from TCRdb running MiXCR on the reads. The profile shows approximately 9,800 distinct CDR3 sequences, 15% to 20% of them singletons. At the time of active disease, bone marrow was collected from every patient. Sequencing used a population of CD138-negative cells sorted from bone marrow. The receptor's source is a donor aged 40 or older with multiple myeloma.

The CDR3 DNA reads as TGTGCCAGCAGTTACTCGAGGGACAGGGTGAATGAGCAGTTCTTC. It specifies CASSYSRDRVNEQFF. The V gene is TRBV6-5, the J gene TRBJ2-1; 9 bases align to TRBD1. CDR1 and CDR2 from the germline V gene are MNHEY and SVGAGI. The CDR3 is 15 amino acids. The V and J ends lost 0 bases and 7 bases, in that order; junction bases with no gene match: 4.